This is a list of T cell receptor beta chains from one sample in a study of OX40 agonist ivuxolimab in advanced cancers. Sequenced by immunoSEQ multiplex PCR; TCRdb stores in-frame clones only, minus some. Counted here are fewer than 40,000 clones, over 60% occurring once; the ten biggest clones make up under 10%. The sample in question was CD4+ or CD8+ T cells sorted from blood, obtained in a trial of the OX40 agonist ivuxolimab. These receptors were collected from an adult with an advanced solid tumor such as melanoma, head and neck, liver or kidney cancer. Both conserved end residues are part of each CDR3. The D gene is left open where the match is weak. For some rows the clone size is stated as once, few or many, or as a class when expanded; others skip it.

J gene: TRBJ2-7
D gene: TRBD2
V gene: TRBV7-9
clone size: .
CDR3 protein: CASSPLAGAAYEQYF
CDR3 DNA: TGTGCCAGCAGTCCGCTAGCGGGGGCAGCCTACGAGCAGTACTTC

J gene: TRBJ1-3
D gene: TRBD1
V gene: TRBV28
clone size: .
CDR3 protein: CASSAAGQGKISGNTIYF
CDR3 DNA: TGTGCCAGCAGTGCTGCGGGACAGGGAAAAATTTCTGGAAACACCATATATTTT

J gene: TRBJ2-7
D gene: .
V gene: TRBV12-5
clone size: few
CDR3 protein: CASALDAGEQYF
CDR3 DNA: TGTGCTAGTGCCCTAGATGCGGGCGAGCAGTACTTC

J gene: TRBJ2-7
D gene: .
V gene: TRBV5-4
clone size: .
CDR3 protein: CASRGGAGANEQYF
CDR3 DNA: TGTGCCAGCAGGGGCGGGGCAGGGGCTAACGAGCAGTACTTC

J gene: TRBJ2-1
D gene: .
V gene: TRBV19
clone size: .
CDR3 protein: CASSIVSYSLGPNEQFF
CDR3 DNA: TGTGCCAGTAGTATAGTAAGTTATAGCCTAGGGCCCAATGAGCAGTTCTTC

J gene: TRBJ2-5
D gene: .
V gene: TRBV7-3
clone size: .
CDR3 protein: CASSLTGGGTQYF
CDR3 DNA: TGTGCCAGCAGCTTAACGGGGGGCGGGACCCAGTACTTC

J gene: TRBJ2-7
D gene: .
V gene: TRBV7-2
clone size: .
CDR3 protein: CASSLRQIPYEQYF
CDR3 DNA: TGTGCCAGCAGTCTCCGGCAGATCCCCTACGAGCAGTACTTC

J gene: TRBJ2-2
D gene: .
V gene: TRBV5-4
clone size: .
CDR3 protein: CASSSGGAAGELFF
CDR3 DNA: TGTGCCAGCAGCTCTGGGGGGGCTGCCGGGGAGCTGTTTTTT

J gene: TRBJ2-7
D gene: .
V gene: TRBV13
clone size: .
CDR3 protein: CASSRYRERGDEQYF
CDR3 DNA: TGTGCCAGCAGCCGTTACAGGGAGAGGGGCGACGAGCAGTACTTC

J gene: TRBJ2-3
D gene: .
V gene: TRBV5-1
clone size: .
CDR3 protein: CASKGGGTDTQYF
CDR3 DNA: TGCGCCAGCAAGGGGGGGGGCACAGATACGCAGTATTTT

J gene: TRBJ2-3
D gene: .
V gene: TRBV11-2
clone size: .
CDR3 protein: CATSPSGDTQYF
CDR3 DNA: TGTGCCACGTCCCCCTCCGGAGATACGCAGTATTTT

J gene: TRBJ2-5
D gene: TRBD1
V gene: TRBV7-9
clone size: .
CDR3 protein: CASSVGTAPWEETQYF
CDR3 DNA: TGTGCCAGCAGCGTCGGGACAGCACCTTGGGAAGAGACCCAGTACTTC

J gene: TRBJ2-3
D gene: TRBD2
V gene: TRBV5-5
clone size: .
CDR3 protein: CASSAGLAGGDTDTQYF
CDR3 DNA: TGTGCCAGCAGCGCGGGACTAGCGGGGGGCGACACAGATACGCAGTATTTT

J gene: TRBJ1-1
D gene: TRBD1
V gene: TRBV2
clone size: few
CDR3 protein: CASNTGENTEAFF
CDR3 DNA: TGTGCCAGCAACACAGGGGAGAACACTGAAGCTTTCTTT

J gene: TRBJ2-2
D gene: .
V gene: TRBV5-5
clone size: .
CDR3 protein: CASSFRAPGELFF
CDR3 DNA: TGTGCCAGCAGCTTCCGGGCCCCCGGGGAGCTGTTTTTT

J gene: TRBJ2-7
D gene: .
V gene: TRBV5-5
clone size: .
CDR3 protein: CASSFYVGEQYF
CDR3 DNA: TGTGCCAGCAGCTTTTATGTTGGCGAGCAGTACTTC

J gene: TRBJ1-5
D gene: .
V gene: TRBV6-1
clone size: .
CDR3 protein: CASSEWKYQPQHF
CDR3 DNA: TGTGCCAGCAGTGAATGGAAATATCAGCCCCAGCATTTT

J gene: TRBJ2-3
D gene: TRBD2
V gene: TRBV5-4
clone size: .
CDR3 protein: CASSLGLASTDTQYF
CDR3 DNA: TGTGCCAGCAGCTTAGGACTAGCGAGCACAGATACGCAGTATTTT